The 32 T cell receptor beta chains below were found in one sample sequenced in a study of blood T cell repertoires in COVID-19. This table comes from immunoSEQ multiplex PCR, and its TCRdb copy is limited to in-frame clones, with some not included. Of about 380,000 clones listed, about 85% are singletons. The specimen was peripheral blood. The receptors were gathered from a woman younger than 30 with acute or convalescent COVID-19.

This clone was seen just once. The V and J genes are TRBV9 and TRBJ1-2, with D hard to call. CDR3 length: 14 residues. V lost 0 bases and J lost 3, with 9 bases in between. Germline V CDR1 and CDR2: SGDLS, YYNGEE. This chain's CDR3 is CASSVATRDYGYTF. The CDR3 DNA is TGTGCCAGCAGCGTAGCTACGAGGGACTATGGCTACACCTTC.

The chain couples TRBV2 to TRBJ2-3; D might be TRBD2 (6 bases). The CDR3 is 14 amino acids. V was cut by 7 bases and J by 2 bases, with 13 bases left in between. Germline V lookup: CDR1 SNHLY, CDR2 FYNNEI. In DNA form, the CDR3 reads TGTGCCAGCAATGAGGGAGGCCTCACAGATACGCAGTATTTT. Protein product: CASNEGGLTDTQYF.

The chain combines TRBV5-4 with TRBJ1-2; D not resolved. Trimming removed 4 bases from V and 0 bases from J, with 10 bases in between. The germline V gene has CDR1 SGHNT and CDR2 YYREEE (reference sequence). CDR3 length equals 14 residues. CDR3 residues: CASSKELTNYGYTF. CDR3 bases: TGTGCCAGCAGCAAGGAGCTGACTAACTATGGCTACACCTTC.

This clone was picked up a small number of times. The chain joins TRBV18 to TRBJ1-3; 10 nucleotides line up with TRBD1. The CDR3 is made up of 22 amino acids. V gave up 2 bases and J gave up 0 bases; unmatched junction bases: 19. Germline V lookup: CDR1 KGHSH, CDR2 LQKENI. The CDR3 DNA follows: TGTGCCAGCTCACCAATCTTAAGGACCGGGACAGGGGATCCCACCTCTGGAAACACCATATATTTT. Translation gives CASSPILRTGTGDPTSGNTIYF.

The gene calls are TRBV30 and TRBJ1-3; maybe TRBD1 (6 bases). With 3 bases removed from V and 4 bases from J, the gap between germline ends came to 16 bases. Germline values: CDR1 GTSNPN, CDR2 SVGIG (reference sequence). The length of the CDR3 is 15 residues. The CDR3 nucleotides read TGTGCCTGGAGCCGAGGACAGTCTCCCGGAAACACCATATATTTT. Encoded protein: CAWSRGQSPGNTIYF.

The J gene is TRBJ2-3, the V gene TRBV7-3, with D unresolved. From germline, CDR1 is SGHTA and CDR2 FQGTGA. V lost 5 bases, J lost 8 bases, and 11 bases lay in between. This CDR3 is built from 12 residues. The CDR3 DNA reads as TGTGCCAGCAGCCTACAGCCAGGTACGCAGTATTTT. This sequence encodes CASSLQPGTQYF.

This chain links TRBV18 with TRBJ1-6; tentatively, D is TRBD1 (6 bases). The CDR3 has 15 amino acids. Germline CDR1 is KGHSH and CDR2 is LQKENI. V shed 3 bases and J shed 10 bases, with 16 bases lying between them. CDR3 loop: CASSPTGSWGSPLHF. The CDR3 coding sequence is TGTGCCAGCTCACCTACAGGGAGTTGGGGGTCACCCCTCCACTTT.

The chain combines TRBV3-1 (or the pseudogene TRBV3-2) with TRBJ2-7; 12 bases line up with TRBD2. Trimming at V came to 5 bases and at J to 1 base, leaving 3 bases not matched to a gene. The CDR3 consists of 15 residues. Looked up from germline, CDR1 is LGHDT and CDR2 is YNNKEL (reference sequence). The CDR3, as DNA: TGTGCCAGCAGCTACGGGACTAGCGGGTCCTACGAGCAGTACTTC. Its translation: CASSYGTSGSYEQYF.

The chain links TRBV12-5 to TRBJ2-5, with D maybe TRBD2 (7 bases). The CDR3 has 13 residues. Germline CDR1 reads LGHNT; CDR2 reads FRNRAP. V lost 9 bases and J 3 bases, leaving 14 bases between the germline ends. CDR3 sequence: CARGGGAEETQYF. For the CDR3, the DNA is TGTGCTAGGGGAGGGGGGGCGGAAGAGACCCAGTACTTC.

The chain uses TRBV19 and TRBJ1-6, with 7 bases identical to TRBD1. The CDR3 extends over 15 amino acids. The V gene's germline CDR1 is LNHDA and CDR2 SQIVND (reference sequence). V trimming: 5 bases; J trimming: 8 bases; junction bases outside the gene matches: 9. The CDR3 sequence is CASSFGQGVDSPLHF. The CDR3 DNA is TGTGCCAGTAGTTTCGGGCAGGGGGTTGATTCACCCCTCCACTTT.

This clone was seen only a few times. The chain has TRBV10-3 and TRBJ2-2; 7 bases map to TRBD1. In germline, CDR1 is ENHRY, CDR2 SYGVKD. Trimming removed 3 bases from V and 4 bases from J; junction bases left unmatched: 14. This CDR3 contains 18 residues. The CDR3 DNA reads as TGTGCCATCAGTGATCTTCCGGTTGGGGACAGACTCACCGGGGAGCTGTTTTTT. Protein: CAISDLPVGDRLTGELFF.

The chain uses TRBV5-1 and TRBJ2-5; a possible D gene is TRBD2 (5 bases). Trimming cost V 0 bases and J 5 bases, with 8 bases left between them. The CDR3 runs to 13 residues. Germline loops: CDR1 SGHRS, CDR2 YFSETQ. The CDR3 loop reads CASSLGGLETQYF. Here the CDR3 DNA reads TGCGCCAGCAGCTTGGGAGGGTTGGAGACCCAGTACTTC.

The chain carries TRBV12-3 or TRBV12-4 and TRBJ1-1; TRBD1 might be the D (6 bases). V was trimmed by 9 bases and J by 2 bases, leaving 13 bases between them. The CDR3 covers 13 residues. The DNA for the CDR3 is TGTGCCAGTTCCAGGGGTCCTAACACTGAAGCTTTCTTT. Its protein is CASSRGPNTEAFF.

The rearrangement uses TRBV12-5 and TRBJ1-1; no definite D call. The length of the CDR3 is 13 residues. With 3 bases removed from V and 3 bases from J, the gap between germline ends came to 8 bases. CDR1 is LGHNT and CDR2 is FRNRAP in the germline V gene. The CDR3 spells CASGLDWDTEAFF. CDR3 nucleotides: TGTGCTAGTGGTTTAGACTGGGACACTGAAGCTTTCTTT.

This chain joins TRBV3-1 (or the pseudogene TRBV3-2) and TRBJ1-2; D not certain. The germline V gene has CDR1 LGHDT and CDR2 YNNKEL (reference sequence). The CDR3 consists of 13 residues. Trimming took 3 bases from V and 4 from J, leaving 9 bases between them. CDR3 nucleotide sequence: TGTGCCAGCAGCCAGGATTCGGGCTATGGCTACACCTTC. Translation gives CASSQDSGYGYTF.

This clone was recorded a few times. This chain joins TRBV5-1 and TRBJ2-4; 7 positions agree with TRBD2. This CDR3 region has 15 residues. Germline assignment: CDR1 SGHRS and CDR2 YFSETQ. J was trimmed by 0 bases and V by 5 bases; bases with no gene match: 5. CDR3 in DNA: TGCGCCAGCAGTAGTCCGGGGGGAGCCAAAAACATTCAGTACTTC. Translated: CASSSPGGAKNIQYF.

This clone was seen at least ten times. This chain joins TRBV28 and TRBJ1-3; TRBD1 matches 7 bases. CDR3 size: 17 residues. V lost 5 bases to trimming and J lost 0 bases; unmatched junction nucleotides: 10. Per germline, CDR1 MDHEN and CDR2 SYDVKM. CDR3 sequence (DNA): TGTGCCAGCAGTCCCCCGGGACAGCTCCACTCTGGAAACACCATATATTTT. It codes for CASSPPGQLHSGNTIYF.

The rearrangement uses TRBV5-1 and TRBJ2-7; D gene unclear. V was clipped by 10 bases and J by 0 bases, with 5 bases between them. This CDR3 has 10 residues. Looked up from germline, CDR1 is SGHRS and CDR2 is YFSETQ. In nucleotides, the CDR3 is TGCGCCGGGCCCTCCTACGAGCAGTACTTC. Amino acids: CAGPSYEQYF.

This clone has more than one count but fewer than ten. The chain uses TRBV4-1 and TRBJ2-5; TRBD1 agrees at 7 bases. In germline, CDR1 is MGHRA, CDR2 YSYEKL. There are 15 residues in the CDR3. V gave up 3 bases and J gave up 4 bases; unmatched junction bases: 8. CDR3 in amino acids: CASSQPDRDVETQYF. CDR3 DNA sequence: TGCGCCAGCAGCCAGCCCGACAGGGATGTAGAGACCCAGTACTTC.

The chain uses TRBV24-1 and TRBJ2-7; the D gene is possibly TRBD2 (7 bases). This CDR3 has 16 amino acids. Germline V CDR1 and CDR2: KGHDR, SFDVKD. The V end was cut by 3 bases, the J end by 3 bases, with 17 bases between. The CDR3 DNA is TGTGCCACCAGTGATCCACGGTTAGGGGGGGACTACGAGCAGTACTTC. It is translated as CATSDPRLGGDYEQYF.

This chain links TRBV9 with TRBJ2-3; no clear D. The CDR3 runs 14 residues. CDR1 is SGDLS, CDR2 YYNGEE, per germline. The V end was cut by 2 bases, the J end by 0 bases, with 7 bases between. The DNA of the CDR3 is TGTGCCAGCAGCGTCGAGCCCAGCACAGATACGCAGTATTTT. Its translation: CASSVEPSTDTQYF.

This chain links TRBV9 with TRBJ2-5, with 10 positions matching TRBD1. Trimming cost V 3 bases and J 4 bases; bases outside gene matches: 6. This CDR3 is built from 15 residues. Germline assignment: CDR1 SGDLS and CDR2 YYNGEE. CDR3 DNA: TGTGCCAGCAGCGCCCTGACAGGGGGCGCAGAGACCCAGTACTTC. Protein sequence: CASSALTGGAETQYF. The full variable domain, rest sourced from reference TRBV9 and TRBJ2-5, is DSGVTQTPKHLITATGQRVTLRCSPRSGDLSVYWYQQSLDQGLQFLIQYYNGEERAKGNILERFSAQQFPDLHSELNLSSLELGDSALYFCASSALTGGAETQYFGPGTRLLVL.

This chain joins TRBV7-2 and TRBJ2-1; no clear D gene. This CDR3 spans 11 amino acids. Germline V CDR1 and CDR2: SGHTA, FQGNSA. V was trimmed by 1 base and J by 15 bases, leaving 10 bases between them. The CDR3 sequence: CASSLDRFPFF. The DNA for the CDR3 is TGTGCCAGCAGCTTAGATCGGTTCCCGTTCTTC. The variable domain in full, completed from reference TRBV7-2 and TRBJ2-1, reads GAGVSQSPSNKVTEKGKDVELRCDPISGHTALYWYRQSLGQGLEFLIYFQGNSAPDKSGLPSDRFSAERTGGSVSTLTIQRTQQEDSAVYLCASSLDRFPFFGPGTRLTVL.

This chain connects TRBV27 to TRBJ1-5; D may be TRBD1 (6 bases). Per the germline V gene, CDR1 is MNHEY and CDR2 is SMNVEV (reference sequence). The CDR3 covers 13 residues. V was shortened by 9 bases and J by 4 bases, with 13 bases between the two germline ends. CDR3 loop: CASGQTQNQPQHF. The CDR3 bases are TGTGCCAGTGGACAGACCCAAAATCAGCCCCAGCATTTT.

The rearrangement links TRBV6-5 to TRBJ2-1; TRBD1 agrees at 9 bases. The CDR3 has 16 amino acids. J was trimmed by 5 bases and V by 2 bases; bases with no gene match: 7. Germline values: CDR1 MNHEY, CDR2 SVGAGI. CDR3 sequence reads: CASSYRPGQGNNEQFF. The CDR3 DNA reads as TGTGCCAGCAGTTACCGGCCGGGACAGGGTAACAATGAGCAGTTCTTC.

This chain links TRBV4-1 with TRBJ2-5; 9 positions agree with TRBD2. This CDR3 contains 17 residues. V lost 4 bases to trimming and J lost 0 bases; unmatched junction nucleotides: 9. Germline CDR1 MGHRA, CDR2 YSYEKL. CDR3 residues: CASSPQIAGAYQETQYF. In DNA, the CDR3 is TGCGCCAGCAGCCCCCAAATAGCGGGGGCGTACCAAGAGACCCAGTACTTC.

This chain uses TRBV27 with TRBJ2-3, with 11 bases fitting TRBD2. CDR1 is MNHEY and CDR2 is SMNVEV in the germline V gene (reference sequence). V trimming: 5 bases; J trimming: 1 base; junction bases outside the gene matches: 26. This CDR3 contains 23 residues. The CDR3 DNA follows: TGTGCCAGCAGTGCCTATTCGGGGATCGACCCGGGACTAGCGGAGAGGGGCACAGATACGCAGTATTTT. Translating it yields CASSAYSGIDPGLAERGTDTQYF.

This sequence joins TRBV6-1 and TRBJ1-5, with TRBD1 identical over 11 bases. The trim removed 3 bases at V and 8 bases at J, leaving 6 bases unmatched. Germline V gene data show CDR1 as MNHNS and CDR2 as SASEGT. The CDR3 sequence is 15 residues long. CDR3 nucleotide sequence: TGTGCCAGCAGTGAGGGGACAGGGGGGTCTGAGCCCCAGCATTTT. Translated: CASSEGTGGSEPQHF.

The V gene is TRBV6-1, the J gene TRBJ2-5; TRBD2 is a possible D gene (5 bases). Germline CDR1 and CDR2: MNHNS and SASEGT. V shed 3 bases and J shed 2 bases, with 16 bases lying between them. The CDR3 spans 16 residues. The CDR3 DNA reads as TGTGCCAGCAGTGATGTGGGCCATAGAGGGCAAGAGACCCAGTACTTC. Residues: CASSDVGHRGQETQYF.

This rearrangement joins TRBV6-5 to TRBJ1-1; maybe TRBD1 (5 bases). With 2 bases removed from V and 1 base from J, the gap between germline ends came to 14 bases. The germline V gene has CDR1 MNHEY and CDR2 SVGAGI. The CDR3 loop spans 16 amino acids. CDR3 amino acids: CASSYGSGETNTEAFF. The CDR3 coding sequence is TGTGCCAGCAGTTACGGTTCGGGGGAGACGAACACTGAAGCTTTCTTT.

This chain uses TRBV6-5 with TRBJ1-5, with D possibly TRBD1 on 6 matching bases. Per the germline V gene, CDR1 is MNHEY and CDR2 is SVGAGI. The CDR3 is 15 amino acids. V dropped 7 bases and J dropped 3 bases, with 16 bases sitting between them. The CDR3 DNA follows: TGTGCCAGCACGTCACTAGGGGGTTACAATCAGCCCCAGCATTTT. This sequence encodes CASTSLGGYNQPQHF.

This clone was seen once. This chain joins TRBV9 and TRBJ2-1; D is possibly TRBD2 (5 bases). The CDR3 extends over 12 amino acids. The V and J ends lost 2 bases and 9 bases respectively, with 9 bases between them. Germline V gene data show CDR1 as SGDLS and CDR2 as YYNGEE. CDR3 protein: CASSVDFREQFF. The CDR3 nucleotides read TGTGCCAGCAGCGTGGACTTTCGTGAGCAGTTCTTC.